This passage covers 30 T cell receptor beta chains from one sample sequenced in a study of CD8 T cells in ankylosing spondylitis (TCRdb year 2017). Study-level results and caveats: A TCR beta motif of seven or eight highly homologous amino acid variants appeared characteristic of blood from ankylosing spondylitis patients.

No antigen has been assigned to these receptors. The library came from 5' RACE. Sequencing was carried out with an Illumina HiSeq 2500. The raw public reads went through TCRdb reprocessing: fastp at Q25, MiXCR clone calling, in-frame beta chains kept. CDR3 protein sequences are deduplicated, and each keeps its most common genes and DNA. The sample table holds hundreds of thousands of distinct CDR3 sequences, of which approximately 10% were seen once. Clones ranked in the top ten supply 0.51% of the sample. The sample was blood, either unsorted or a sorted T cell fraction (not recorded which). These receptors all stem from a male donor with ankylosing spondylitis.

This clonotype was seen only a few times. The genes are TRBV20-1 and TRBJ2-7; 7 positions match TRBD1. Germline CDR1 and CDR2: DFQATT and SNEGSKA (reference sequence). The CDR3 is made up of 15 amino acids. The ends lost 0 bases at V and 1 base at J; junction bases unmatched: 6. The chain's CDR3 is CSARDEGAISYEQYF. The CDR3 DNA reads TGCAGTGCTAGAGATGAGGGGGCAATTTCCTACGAGCAGTACTTC.

The chain couples TRBV6-2 or TRBV6-3 to TRBJ2-1, with D possibly matching TRBD2 (6 bases). The germline CDR1 and CDR2 sequences are MNHEY and SVGEGT. This CDR3 comprises 17 residues. Trimming took off 10 bases at V and 7 bases at J, with 29 bases between the two ends. In DNA, the CDR3 is TGTGCCACCACCTTACGCCCGGGTGGTAAGGGGAGGAATGAGCAGTTCTTC. This encodes CATTLRPGGKGRNEQFF.

In its sample, this clonotype was seen a few times. The genes are TRBV12-3 or TRBV12-4 and TRBJ2-1; 9 positions agree with TRBD2. The CDR3 is made up of 14 amino acids. V trimming: 7 bases; J trimming: 3 bases; junction bases outside the gene matches: 4. The CDR3 reads CASKREAGYNEQFF. CDR3 coding DNA: TGTGCCAGCAAGCGGGAGGCTGGCTACAATGAGCAGTTCTTC.

The rearrangement uses TRBV12-3 or TRBV12-4 and TRBJ1-1, with D possibly matching TRBD1 (6 bases). The CDR3 has 15 amino acids. Trimming shortened V by 6 bases and J by 2 bases, and 16 bases separated the two germline ends. CDR3 bases: TGTGCCAGCAGACAATACAGGGTTTTTAACACTGAAGCTTTCTTT. The encoded protein is CASRQYRVFNTEAFF.

The V and J genes are TRBV6-1 and TRBJ2-2; 13 nucleotides align to TRBD2. CDR3 length: 17 residues. The germline V gene has CDR1 MNHNS and CDR2 SASEGT. J gave up 0 bases and V 5 bases, and 3 bases lay outside the gene matches. The CDR3 DNA reads TGTGCCAGCAGTCGGACTAGCGGGGGCGCGAACACCGGGGAGCTGTTTTTT. It is translated as CASSRTSGGANTGELFF.

This clonotype was seen a handful of times. This rearrangement joins TRBV7-9 to TRBJ1-1; no firm D call. Germline V lookup: CDR1 SEHNR, CDR2 FQNEAQ (reference sequence). V lost 5 bases to trimming and J lost 5 bases, with 18 bases between them. The CDR3 runs to 15 residues. This CDR3 reads CASSRAWAFGTEAFF. As DNA, the CDR3 is TGTGCCAGCAGCCGAGCGTGGGCCTTCGGAACTGAAGCTTTCTTT.

In this sample, this clonotype turned up many times. V and J are TRBV7-3 and TRBJ2-7; D is unresolved. Germline lookup yields CDR1 SGHTA and CDR2 FQGTGA. The V end lost 3 bases, the J end lost 2 bases, and 8 bases lay between the germline ends. The CDR3 length is 13 residues. The CDR3 spells CASSFVGTYEQYF. CDR3 sequence (DNA): TGTGCCAGCAGCTTTGTTGGGACCTACGAGCAGTACTTC.

The rearrangement links TRBV7-9 to TRBJ1-4; 9 bases map to TRBD1. V lost 3 bases and J lost 5; bases outside the gene matches: 4. Per the germline V gene, CDR1 is SEHNR and CDR2 is FQNEAQ (reference sequence). The length of the CDR3 is 15 residues. CDR3 residues: CASSLGQGGNEKLFF. CDR3 nucleotides: TGTGCCAGCAGCTTGGGACAGGGCGGCAATGAAAAACTGTTTTTT.

The V call is TRBV28, the J call TRBJ2-5, with TRBD2 identical over 9 bases. Germline values: CDR1 MDHEN, CDR2 SYDVKM. Trimming took 2 bases from V and 3 from J; bases not matched to a gene: 22. The CDR3 sequence is 21 residues long. The DNA of the CDR3 is TGTGCCAGCAGTTTAAGAAGACTAGCGGAAAGGGGACTGGGTCTCAAAGAGACCCAGTACTTC. This translates into CASSLRRLAERGLGLKETQYF.

This clonotype was counted only a few times. The V and J genes are TRBV7-2 and TRBJ1-5; D remains unclear. Trimming removed 5 bases at V and 5 bases at J, with 10 bases between. There are 13 residues in the CDR3. Germline V gene sequence: CDR1 SGHTA, CDR2 FQGNSA. The CDR3 coding sequence is TGTGCCAGCAGCCGGAGTCAAGATCAGCCCCAGCATTTT. Translating gives CASSRSQDQPQHF.

This clonotype is a singleton in its sample. The chain has TRBV15 and TRBJ1-3; D call uncertain. Trimming took 9 bases from V and 3 from J, leaving 15 bases between them. In germline, CDR1 is LNHNV, CDR2 YYDKDF (reference sequence). The length of the CDR3 is 14 residues. For the CDR3, the DNA is TGTGCCACACGAGCGGTTCTTAGTGGAAACACCATATATTTT. It specifies CATRAVLSGNTIYF.

V gene TRBV20-1 combines with J gene TRBJ2-5; no reliable D call. Germline V gene lookup returns CDR1 DFQATT and CDR2 SNEGSKA (reference sequence). This CDR3 is built from 14 residues. Trimming took off 0 bases at V and 2 bases at J, with 10 bases between the two ends. The CDR3 reads CSAREGNTQETQYF. The CDR3 nucleotides read TGCAGTGCTAGAGAGGGGAACACTCAAGAGACCCAGTACTTC.

This clonotype came up a few times. This chain links TRBV13 with TRBJ1-4; TRBD1 matches at 8 bases. The V gene end was trimmed by 5 bases and the J gene end by 5 bases; junction bases not matched to a gene: 7. Germline-derived CDR1 and CDR2 are PRHDT and FYEKMQ (reference sequence). There are 15 residues in the CDR3. The CDR3 is CASSPRQGRNEKLFF. As DNA, the CDR3 is TGTGCCAGCAGCCCCCGACAGGGGAGGAATGAAAAACTGTTTTTT.

The V gene is TRBV2, the J gene TRBJ2-7, with 8 bases aligning to TRBD2. The CDR3 length is 15 residues. CDR1 is SNHLY, CDR2 FYNNEI, per germline. Trimming took 6 bases from V and 6 from J; bases not matched to a gene: 13. This chain's CDR3 is CASSFPSREVGEQYF. As DNA, the CDR3 is TGTGCCAGCAGCTTCCCCTCGCGGGAGGTAGGCGAGCAGTACTTC. Variable domain in full (rest from reference TRBV2 and TRBJ2-7): EPEVTQTPSHQVTQMGQEVILRCVPISNHLYFYWYRQILGQKVEFLVSFYNNEISEKSEIFDDQFSVERPDGSNFTLKIRSTKLEDSAMYFCASSFPSREVGEQYFGPGTRLTVT.

This clonotype was detected a few times. The V and J genes are TRBV7-2 and TRBJ2-5; a weak D match, TRBD1 (5 bases). V gave up 3 bases and J gave up 2 bases, with 13 bases separating them. Per the germline V gene, CDR1 is SGHTA and CDR2 is FQGNSA. The CDR3 is 15 residues long. The CDR3 region has the DNA TGTGCCAGCAGCTTTAGACAGCGCAAACAAGAGACCCAGTACTTC. This translates into CASSFRQRKQETQYF.

This chain links TRBV25-1 with TRBJ2-2; the D call may be TRBD1 or TRBD2 (5 bases each). CDR1 MGHDK and CDR2 SYGVNS come from the germline V gene. This CDR3 has 15 amino acids. Trimming pared 6 bases from V and 3 bases from J, leaving 14 bases between. Written as DNA, the CDR3 is TGTGCCAGCAGCTTACCCGGGACCCACACCGGGGAGCTGTTTTTT. Residues: CASSLPGTHTGELFF. The whole variable domain, filled in from reference TRBV25-1 and TRBJ2-2, reads EADIYQTPRYLVIGTGKKITLECSQTMGHDKMYWYQQDPGMELHLIHYSYGVNSTEKGDLSSESTVSRIRTEHFPLTLESARPSHTSQYLCASSLPGTHTGELFFGEGSRLTVL.

J is TRBJ2-3 and V is TRBV20-1, with 9 bases matching TRBD2. The germline CDR1 and CDR2 sequences are DFQATT and SNEGSKA (reference sequence). The CDR3 sequence is 12 residues long. J was trimmed by 8 bases and V by 4 bases; bases with no gene match: 4. The CDR3 reads CSAITRGGTQYF. The CDR3 region has the DNA TGCAGTGCTATTACGCGGGGGGGTACGCAGTATTTT.

The table lists this clonotype with a few counts. The genes are TRBV7-9 and TRBJ2-5; 7 nucleotides match TRBD2. CDR1 and CDR2 from the germline V gene are SEHNR and FQNEAQ (reference sequence). Losses at the gene ends were 5 bases for V and 4 bases for J; bases not matched to a gene: 10. CDR3 length: 15 residues. The CDR3 region is CASSPRTRRGETQYF. The CDR3 DNA follows: TGTGCCAGCAGCCCCCGGACTAGAAGGGGAGAGACCCAGTACTTC.

The V and J genes are TRBV20-1 and TRBJ2-2; 7 positions agree with TRBD2. Germline V gives CDR1 DFQATT, CDR2 SNEGSKA (reference sequence). The CDR3 consists of 16 residues. V dropped 5 bases and J dropped 4; count of bases not matched to a gene: 13. The CDR3 region is CSASPPSGGGTGELFF. CDR3 nucleotide sequence: TGCAGTGCTTCCCCCCCTAGCGGTGGGGGCACCGGGGAGCTGTTTTTT.

The chain carries TRBV7-2 and TRBJ1-1; D is ambiguous. Germline assignment: CDR1 SGHTA and CDR2 FQGNSA. The CDR3 consists of 13 residues. V was trimmed by 0 bases and J by 7 bases, leaving 9 bases between them. CDR3 loop: CASSLAKGFEAFF. CDR3 DNA: TGTGCCAGCAGCTTAGCGAAGGGCTTTGAAGCTTTCTTT.

This clonotype was detected only a few times. The chain couples TRBV20-1 to TRBJ1-5; D is uncertain. Deletions cut 1 base from V and 2 bases from J, with 9 bases between. CDR3 length equals 14 residues. Germline V gives CDR1 DFQATT, CDR2 SNEGSKA (reference sequence). CDR3 coding DNA: TGCAGTGCTAGAGGAGGGTCGGGCAATCAGCCCCAGCATTTT. It translates to CSARGGSGNQPQHF.

This sequence joins TRBV6-5 and TRBJ2-7; 7 nucleotides align to TRBD1. V shed 3 bases, J shed 6 bases, and the junction held 5 bases outside the gene matches. This CDR3 contains 13 residues. Germline CDR1 is MNHEY and CDR2 is SVGAGI. The CDR3 is CASSYLDRVEQYF. CDR3 sequence (DNA): TGTGCCAGCAGTTATCTCGACAGGGTCGAGCAGTACTTC.

This clonotype was seen a handful of times. The chain carries TRBV5-6 and TRBJ1-2; 7 bases map to TRBD1. Germline CDR1 is SGHDT and CDR2 is YYEEEE. V lost 4 bases, J lost 1 base, and 10 bases stayed unmatched. This CDR3 spans 16 amino acids. The CDR3 here is CASSDGDRSSNYGYTF. In DNA, the CDR3 is TGTGCCAGCAGCGACGGGGACAGATCAAGTAACTATGGCTACACCTTC.

The table lists this clonotype with a few counts. This rearrangement joins TRBV5-1 to TRBJ2-7, with a possible D match to TRBD2 (5 bases). The CDR3 totals 16 residues. The germline CDR1 and CDR2 sequences are SGHRS and YFSETQ. V was pared by 3 bases and J by 0 bases, with 16 bases between. As DNA, the CDR3 is TGCGCCAGCAGCTACCTATGGACTGGAAGCTCCTACGAGCAGTACTTC. This gives the protein CASSYLWTGSSYEQYF.

There are many counts of this clonotype. The chain couples TRBV7-9 to TRBJ1-1; D remains unclear. This CDR3 contains 13 residues. Germline values: CDR1 SEHNR, CDR2 FQNEAQ (reference sequence). Trimming removed 5 bases from V and 4 bases from J, with 11 bases in between. Here the CDR3 DNA reads TGTGCCAGCAGCCCAAGCGGAGGCACTGAAGCTTTCTTT. Protein product: CASSPSGGTEAFF. Using reference TRBV7-9 and TRBJ1-1 for the parts outside the CDR3, the full variable domain is DTGVSQNPRHKITKRGQNVTFRCDPISEHNRLYWYRQTLGQGPEFLTYFQNEAQLEKSRLLSDRFSAERPKGSFSTLEIQRTEQGDSAMYLCASSPSGGTEAFFGQGTRLTVV.

The rearrangement links TRBV15 to TRBJ1-6; D is unclear. The CDR3 is 12 amino acids. V lost 1 base, J lost 6 bases, and 1 base lay in between. Germline values: CDR1 LNHNV, CDR2 YYDKDF (reference sequence). The CDR3 bases are TGTGCCACCAGCAGAGCTAATTCACCCCTCCACTTT. Its protein product is CATSRANSPLHF. The entire variable domain, with the rest obtained from reference TRBV15 and TRBJ1-6, is as follows: DAMVIQNPRYQVTQFGKPVTLSCSQTLNHNVMYWYQQKSSQAPKLLFHYYDKDFNNEADTPDNFQSRRPNTSFCFLDIRSPGLGDTAMYLCATSRANSPLHFGNGTRLTVT.

The chain has TRBV20-1 and TRBJ2-5; 7 nucleotides match TRBD1. Trimming cost V 6 bases and J 3 bases; bases outside gene matches: 10. This CDR3 is built from 14 residues. Germline V gene data show CDR1 as DFQATT and CDR2 as SNEGSKA (reference sequence). The CDR3 is CSAFVTGTEETQYF. The CDR3 coding sequence is TGCAGTGCCTTCGTTACCGGGACAGAAGAGACCCAGTACTTC.

The CDR3 DNA reads TGTGCCAGCGGGAGCTGGGACTTGGCGACACCCCTCCACTTT. This sequence encodes CASGSWDLATPLHF. The V and J genes are TRBV12-3 or TRBV12-4 and TRBJ1-6; tentatively, D is TRBD1 (5 bases). There are 14 residues in the CDR3. Trimming shortened V by 8 bases and J by 11 bases, and 19 bases separated the two germline ends.

The chain uses TRBV4-3 and TRBJ2-7; no definite D call. This CDR3 has 13 amino acids. Trimming stripped 3 bases from V and 7 bases from J, with 13 bases between. Germline V gene data show CDR1 as LGHNA and CDR2 as YSLEER. CDR3 region: CASSHLASGEQYF. The CDR3 bases are TGCGCCAGCAGCCACCTCGCCTCCGGAGAGCAGTACTTC.

This clonotype came up a few times. DNA for the CDR3: TGCAGTGCCCAGCTCCCGGGACAGGGGAGTGAAAAACTGTTTTTT. This codes for CSAQLPGQGSEKLFF. The rearrangement links TRBV20-1 to TRBJ1-4; TRBD1 agrees at 10 bases. The CDR3 is made up of 15 amino acids. Germline CDR1 and CDR2: DFQATT and SNEGSKA (reference sequence). The junction had 11 bases not matched to a gene; V was cut back by 6 bases and J by 7 bases.